These 27 T cell receptor beta chains were all obtained from the same sample, sequenced in a study of neurological immune-mediated disorders. TCRdb re-called the 5' RACE reads through MiXCR, storing one row per CDR3 protein. The data show roughly 30,000 distinct CDR3 sequences, 5.5% to 6% seen once. Sequenced: CD4+ T cells from blood. These receptors originate from a woman aged 45-59 years in good health.

Many counts were recorded for this clonotype. The rearrangement joins TRBV4-2 to TRBJ2-2; 11 bases align to TRBD2. V was clipped by 3 bases and J by 7 bases; unmatched bases: 31. The CDR3 sequence is 24 residues long. Germline CDR1 and CDR2: LGHNA and YNFKEQ. This CDR3 is CASSHQTWDLGSGGARRSVGELFF. The CDR3 region has the DNA TGTGCCAGCAGCCATCAAACGTGGGACTTGGGTAGCGGGGGGGCCAGGAGGTCAGTCGGGGAGCTGTTTTTT.

This clonotype appeared many times. V is TRBV6-5 and J is TRBJ2-7, with TRBD1 identical over 10 bases. The CDR3 spans 16 residues. V shed 0 bases and J 5 bases; nucleotides not matched to a gene: 7. Germline CDR1 is MNHEY and CDR2 is SVGAGI. CDR3 sequence (DNA): TGTGCCAGCAGTTACTCTTCGGACAGGGGGAAAAACGAGCAGTACTTC. This encodes CASSYSSDRGKNEQYF.

This clonotype was observed at least ten times. The chain combines TRBV20-1 with TRBJ1-2, with D unclear. This CDR3 spans 12 amino acids. The V end was cut by 5 bases, the J end by 2 bases, with 9 bases between. From germline, CDR1 is DFQATT and CDR2 SNEGSKA (reference sequence). The DNA of the CDR3 is TGCAGTGCTGAGTCCGGGAACTATGGCTACACCTTC. Translated, it gives CSAESGNYGYTF.

This clonotype was found many times. V usage is TRBV7-2 and J usage is TRBJ1-2; no clear D. Germline V gene lookup returns CDR1 SGHTA and CDR2 FQGNSA. With 0 bases removed from V and 8 bases from J, the gap between germline ends came to 16 bases. The CDR3 extends over 15 amino acids. The chain's CDR3 is CASSLARGSAGGYTF. The CDR3 DNA reads TGTGCCAGCAGCTTAGCGCGCGGGAGTGCCGGGGGCTACACCTTC.

This clonotype was detected many times. The J gene is TRBJ2-2, the V gene TRBV10-3; a possible D gene is TRBD1 (6 bases). Trimming removed 8 bases from V and 0 bases from J, with 13 bases in between. Germline lookup yields CDR1 ENHRY and CDR2 SYGVKD. There are 15 residues in the CDR3. CDR3 DNA sequence: TGTGCCATCGGAACCGGGACACCGAACACCGGGGAGCTGTTTTTT. This encodes CAIGTGTPNTGELFF.

This clonotype was observed at least ten times. CDR3 amino acids: CASSRGAGDMNTEAFF. Here the CDR3 DNA reads TGTGCCAGCAGCCGAGGGGCAGGGGACATGAACACTGAAGCTTTCTTT. The chain carries TRBV5-5 and TRBJ1-1; tentatively, D is TRBD1 (6 bases). CDR1 is SGHKS and CDR2 is YYEKEE in the germline V gene (reference sequence). CDR3 length: 16 amino acids. V was cut by 4 bases and J by 0 bases, with 16 bases left in between.

This clonotype was counted many times. The chain links TRBV7-3 to TRBJ2-1; 9 nucleotides match TRBD2. In germline, CDR1 is SGHTA, CDR2 FQGTGA. This CDR3 region has 15 residues. The junction had 10 bases not matched to a gene; V was cut back by 5 bases and J by 8 bases. The CDR3 region has the DNA TGTGCCAGCAGCCCTTGGCGGGGGGGCATGGATGAGCAGTTCTTC. Residues: CASSPWRGGMDEQFF.

This clonotype has a count of ten or more. The chain has TRBV28 and TRBJ1-5, with TRBD1 identical over 8 bases. The CDR3 length is 15 residues. The V gene's germline CDR1 is MDHEN and CDR2 SYDVKM. The V segment lost 3 bases and the J segment 6 bases; nucleotides outside the gene matches: 7. The CDR3 coding sequence is TGTGCCAGCAGTTTGATACAGGGGGGGGTTCAGCCCCAGCATTTT. It encodes CASSLIQGGVQPQHF.

This clonotype was counted ten times or more. The chain uses TRBV2 and TRBJ1-3; maybe TRBD1 (6 bases). Trimming removed 6 bases from V and 2 bases from J, with 11 bases in between. Germline V gives CDR1 SNHLY, CDR2 FYNNEI. CDR3 size: 14 residues. In DNA form, the CDR3 reads TGTGCCAGCAGCGCCGACAGGACTGGAAACACCATATATTTT. It specifies CASSADRTGNTIYF.

This clonotype was recorded many times. The rearrangement uses TRBV5-1 and TRBJ1-1, with D unclear. Germline V gives CDR1 SGHRS, CDR2 YFSETQ. Deletions cut 0 bases from V and 5 bases from J, with 14 bases between. The length of the CDR3 is 15 residues. In DNA form, the CDR3 reads TGCGCCAGCAGCTTGGGCGGGAGTATCGAGACTGAAGCTTTCTTT. Translated, it gives CASSLGGSIETEAFF.

This clonotype was observed many times. The chain has TRBV18 and TRBJ2-1; D remains unclear. The CDR3 consists of 15 residues. V was cut by 3 bases and J by 6 bases, with 15 bases left in between. Germline V gene data show CDR1 as KGHSH and CDR2 as LQKENI. The CDR3 region is CASSPPVGSGNEQFF. CDR3 in DNA: TGTGCCAGCTCACCGCCCGTGGGGTCCGGCAATGAGCAGTTCTTC.

This clonotype was seen many times. The chain employs TRBV5-1 and TRBJ1-2; 7 bases fit TRBD1. Germline CDR1 reads SGHRS; CDR2 reads YFSETQ. V lost 4 bases and J lost 6; bases outside the gene matches: 12. The CDR3 spans 15 residues. CDR3: CASSTRQGGYDGYTF. Written as DNA, the CDR3 is TGCGCCAGCAGCACCCGACAGGGAGGGTACGATGGCTACACCTTC.

This clonotype is medium-sized within its sample. The rearrangement joins TRBV20-1 to TRBJ2-1; 8 positions agree with TRBD2. This CDR3 comprises 15 residues. Germline assignment: CDR1 DFQATT and CDR2 SNEGSKA (reference sequence). V lost 4 bases to trimming and J lost 3 bases; unmatched junction nucleotides: 8. The CDR3 DNA reads as TGCAGTGCTAATTCCTTTAGCGGGAACTACAATGAGCAGTTCTTC. It yields the protein CSANSFSGNYNEQFF.

This clonotype occurred many times. The DNA for the CDR3 is TGCAGTGCAAAACAGGGGACGGGCAATCAGCCCCAGCATTTT. Its translation is CSAKQGTGNQPQHF. The rearrangement links TRBV20-1 to TRBJ1-5, with 7 bases fitting TRBD1. Trimming cost V 6 bases and J 2 bases; bases outside gene matches: 7. The CDR3 loop spans 14 amino acids. Germline CDR1 is DFQATT and CDR2 is SNEGSKA (reference sequence).

This clonotype was seen repeatedly, ten times or more. The chain carries TRBV27 and TRBJ2-1; D is undetermined. The CDR3 consists of 15 residues. Germline V gene sequence: CDR1 MNHEY, CDR2 SMNVEV (reference sequence). V was trimmed by 3 bases and J by 4 bases, leaving 13 bases between them. CDR3 in amino acids: CASSFVPLGYNEQFF. In nucleotides, the CDR3 is TGTGCCAGCAGTTTCGTCCCCCTCGGGTACAATGAGCAGTTCTTC.

This clonotype was recorded at least ten times. The chain has TRBV20-1 and TRBJ1-1; D uncertain. V gave up 3 bases and J gave up 8 bases, with 22 bases separating them. The CDR3 is 15 amino acids. Germline V CDR1 and CDR2: DFQATT, SNEGSKA (reference sequence). CDR3 amino acids: CSASPNQGRVREAFF. CDR3 bases: TGCAGTGCTAGTCCGAACCAAGGAAGGGTCAGGGAAGCTTTCTTT.

This clonotype was seen many times. V and J are TRBV5-6 and TRBJ2-1; 10 nucleotides align to TRBD2. CDR3 length: 17 residues. After removal of 6 bases from V and 1 base from J, the junction contained 10 bases not matched to a gene. Germline V gene lookup returns CDR1 SGHDT and CDR2 YYEEEE. In DNA form, the CDR3 reads TGTGCCAGCAACGGACTAGCGGATACTCCTTCCTACAATGAGCAGTTCTTC. Amino acid sequence: CASNGLADTPSYNEQFF.

This clonotype has ten or more counts. The chain links TRBV10-3 to TRBJ1-1, with D uncertain. The germline CDR1 and CDR2 sequences are ENHRY and SYGVKD. The CDR3 spans 14 residues. The V end was cut by 0 bases, the J end by 11 bases, with 16 bases between. CDR3 bases: TGTGCCATCAGTGAGTCGATCGGCAGAACGTCTGCTTTCTTT. Protein product: CAISESIGRTSAFF.

This clonotype was seen at least ten times. The chain is built from TRBV20-1 and TRBJ1-5; weak D call: TRBD1 (5 bases). The germline V and J ends were trimmed by 5 bases and 11 bases, with 16 bases remaining between them. Germline V lookup: CDR1 DFQATT, CDR2 SNEGSKA (reference sequence). CDR3 length: 12 residues. CDR3 region: CSAVATPGAQHF. CDR3 bases: TGCAGTGCTGTAGCCACCCCGGGGGCCCAGCATTTT.

This clonotype was counted ten times or more. The J gene is TRBJ2-1, the V gene TRBV24-1; weak D call: TRBD2 (5 bases). The V end was cut by 9 bases, the J end by 6 bases, with 17 bases between. The CDR3 has 14 amino acids. Germline CDR1 is KGHDR and CDR2 is SFDVKD. CDR3 sequence (DNA): TGTGCCACCGAGTCTCTACTTGGAGGCAATGAGCAGTTCTTC. Its translation: CATESLLGGNEQFF.

Ten or more counts support this clonotype. CDR3 residues: CASSYGFGQREGNEQFF. Written as DNA, the CDR3 is TGTGCCAGCAGTTACGGGTTTGGCCAGCGGGAGGGCAATGAGCAGTTCTTC. The chain combines TRBV6-2 or TRBV6-3 with TRBJ2-1; 10 nucleotides match TRBD2. The junction had 10 bases not matched to a gene; V was cut back by 2 bases and J by 6 bases. The CDR3 covers 17 residues. Germline V gene sequence: CDR1 MNHEY, CDR2 SVGEGT.

This clonotype was detected ten times or more. The V gene is TRBV7-2, the J gene TRBJ2-7; tentatively, D is TRBD1 (5 bases). V dropped 3 bases and J dropped 1 base, with 10 bases sitting between them. The germline V gene encodes CDR1 SGHTA and CDR2 FQGNSA. The CDR3 loop spans 14 amino acids. This CDR3 is CASSFGHNSYEQYF. The CDR3, as DNA: TGTGCCAGCAGCTTTGGACACAATTCCTACGAGCAGTACTTC.

This clonotype came up many times. V gene TRBV6-5 combines with J gene TRBJ2-7; a weak D match, TRBD1 (6 bases). Germline CDR1 MNHEY, CDR2 SVGAGI. The CDR3 runs to 12 residues. The V gene lost 5 bases and the J gene lost 6 bases, with 11 bases spanning the gap. CDR3 sequence: CASSTTGSEQYF. CDR3 nucleotides: TGTGCCAGCAGTACAACAGGGAGCGAGCAGTACTTC.

This clonotype was observed at least ten times. The chain couples TRBV18 to TRBJ2-5; possible D gene TRBD2, 6 bases. CDR3 size: 15 residues. V dropped 3 bases and J dropped 4 bases, with 15 bases sitting between them. CDR1 and CDR2 from the germline V gene are KGHSH and LQKENI. CDR3 region: CASSPRSAGGETQYF. CDR3 sequence (DNA): TGTGCCAGCTCACCTAGATCAGCGGGCGGAGAGACCCAGTACTTC.

This clonotype has a count of ten or more. V and J are TRBV14 and TRBJ1-5; tentatively, D is TRBD1 (6 bases). Trimming took 3 bases from V and 6 from J, leaving 12 bases between them. CDR1 SGHDN and CDR2 FVKESK come from the germline V gene. This CDR3 is built from 14 residues. The CDR3 sequence is CASSHGGQGQPQHF. DNA of the CDR3: TGTGCCAGCAGCCATGGGGGGCAGGGTCAGCCCCAGCATTTT.

The sample holds many counts of this clonotype. This chain uses TRBV12-3 or TRBV12-4 with TRBJ2-7, with 8 bases aligning to TRBD2. CDR3 length equals 14 residues. V was clipped by 1 base and J by 2 bases; unmatched bases: 1. The CDR3 here is CASSLVSGTYEQYF. CDR3 bases: TGTGCCAGCAGTTTAGTTAGCGGGACCTACGAGCAGTACTTC.

The rearrangement joins TRBV19 to TRBJ2-3, with TRBD1 as a possible D gene (6 bases). CDR3 length: 14 amino acids. CDR1 is LNHDA and CDR2 is SQIVND in the germline V gene (reference sequence). Trimming took off 10 bases at V and 5 bases at J, with 19 bases between the two ends. The CDR3: CATSGGRGRDTQYF. The CDR3 bases are TGTGCCACCTCAGGTGGCAGGGGAAGAGATACGCAGTATTTT.